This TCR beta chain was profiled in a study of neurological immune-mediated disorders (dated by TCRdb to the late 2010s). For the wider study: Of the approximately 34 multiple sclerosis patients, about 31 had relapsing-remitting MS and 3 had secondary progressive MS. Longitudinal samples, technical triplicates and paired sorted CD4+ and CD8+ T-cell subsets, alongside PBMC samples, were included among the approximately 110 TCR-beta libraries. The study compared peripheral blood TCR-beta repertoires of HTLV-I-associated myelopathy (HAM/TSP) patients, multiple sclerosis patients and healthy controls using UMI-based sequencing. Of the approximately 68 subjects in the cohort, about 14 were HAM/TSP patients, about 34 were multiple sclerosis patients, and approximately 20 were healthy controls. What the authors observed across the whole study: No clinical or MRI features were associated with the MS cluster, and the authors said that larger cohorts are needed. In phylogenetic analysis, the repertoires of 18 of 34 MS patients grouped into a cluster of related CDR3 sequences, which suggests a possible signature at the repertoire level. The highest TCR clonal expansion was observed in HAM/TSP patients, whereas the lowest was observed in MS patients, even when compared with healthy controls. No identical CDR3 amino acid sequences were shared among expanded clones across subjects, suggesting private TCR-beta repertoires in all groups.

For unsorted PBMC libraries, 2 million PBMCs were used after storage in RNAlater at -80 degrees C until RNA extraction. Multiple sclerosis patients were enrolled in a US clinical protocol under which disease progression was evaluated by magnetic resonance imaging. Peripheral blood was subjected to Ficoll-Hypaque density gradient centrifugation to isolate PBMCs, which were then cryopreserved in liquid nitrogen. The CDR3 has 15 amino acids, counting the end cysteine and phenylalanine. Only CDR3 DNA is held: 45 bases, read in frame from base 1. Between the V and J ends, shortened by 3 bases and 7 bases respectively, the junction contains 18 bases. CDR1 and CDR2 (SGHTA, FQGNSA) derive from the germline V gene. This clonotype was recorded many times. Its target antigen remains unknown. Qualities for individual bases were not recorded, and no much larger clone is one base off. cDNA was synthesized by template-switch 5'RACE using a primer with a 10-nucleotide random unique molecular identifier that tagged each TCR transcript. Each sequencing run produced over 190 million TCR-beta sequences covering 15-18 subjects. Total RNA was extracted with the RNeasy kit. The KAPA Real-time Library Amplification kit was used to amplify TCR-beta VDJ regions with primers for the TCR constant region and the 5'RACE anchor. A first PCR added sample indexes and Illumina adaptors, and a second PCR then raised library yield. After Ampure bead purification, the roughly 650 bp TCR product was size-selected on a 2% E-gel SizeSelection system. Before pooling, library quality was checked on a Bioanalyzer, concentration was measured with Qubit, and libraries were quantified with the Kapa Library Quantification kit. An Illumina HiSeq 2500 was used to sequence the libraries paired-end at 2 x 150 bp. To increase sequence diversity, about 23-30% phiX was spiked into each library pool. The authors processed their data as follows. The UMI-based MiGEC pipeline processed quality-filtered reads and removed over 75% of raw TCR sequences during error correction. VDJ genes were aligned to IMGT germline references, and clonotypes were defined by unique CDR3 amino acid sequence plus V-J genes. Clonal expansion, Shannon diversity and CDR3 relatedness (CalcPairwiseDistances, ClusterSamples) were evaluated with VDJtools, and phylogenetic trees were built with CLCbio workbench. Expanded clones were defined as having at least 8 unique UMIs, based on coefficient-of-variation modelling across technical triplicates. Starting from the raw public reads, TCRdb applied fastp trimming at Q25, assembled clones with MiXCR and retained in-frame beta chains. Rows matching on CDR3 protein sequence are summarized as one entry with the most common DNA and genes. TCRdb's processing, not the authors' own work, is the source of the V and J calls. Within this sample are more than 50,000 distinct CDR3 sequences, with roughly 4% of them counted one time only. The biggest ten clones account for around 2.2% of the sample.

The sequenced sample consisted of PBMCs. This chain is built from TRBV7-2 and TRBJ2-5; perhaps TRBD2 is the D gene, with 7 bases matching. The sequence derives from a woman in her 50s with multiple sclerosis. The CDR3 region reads CASSFGQGGGGTQYF. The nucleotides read TGTGCCAGCAGCTTCGGTCAGGGAGGGGGAGGGACCCAGTACTTC.